This TCR beta chain was recovered during a study of tumor-infiltrating lymphocytes in primary liver carcinoma. As regards this clonotype: A much larger clone sits a single nucleotide away, making a read error possible.

Each 20-30 mg portion of unsorted bulk tissue served as the source for co-extraction of RNA and DNA. From around 0.5 ug total RNA, TCR beta cDNA was generated with a primer in the constant region. Three-round nested multiplex PCR performed with slightly modified ARM-PCR produced the TCR beta libraries. TRBV1-TRBV30 forward primers paired with a C-beta reverse primer drove the first two PCR rounds, roughly 10 cycles each. TCRdb reprocessed the multiplex PCR reads with MiXCR, giving one entry per CDR3 protein. The table lists about 74,000 distinct CDR3 sequences, 60% to 80% of them singletons. From germline, CDR1 is SGHRS and CDR2 YFSETQ. The CDR3 loop spans 13 amino acids. The V gene lost 4 bases and the J gene lost 3 bases, with 11 bases spanning the gap.

The source of this sequence is a middle-aged man with primary liver carcinoma and hepatitis B virus infection. The chain carries TRBV5-1 and TRBJ2-7; D may be TRBD2 (6 bases). Sequenced material: liver tumor tissue from sampling region 4. Stated subset: tumor region T4, right-lateral pole. CDR3 sequence: CASSLGSVYEQYF. In DNA form, the CDR3 reads TGCGCCAGCAGCCTCGGGAGCGTCTACGAGCAGTACTTC.